This T cell receptor beta chain was identified during a study of beta chain features in type 1 diabetes. The V end was cut by 7 bases, the J end by 6 bases, with 16 bases between. Germline-derived CDR1 and CDR2 are MDHEN and SYDVKM. This CDR3 contains 13 residues. Reverse transcribing all isolated RNA meant expressed TCRB transcripts were sequenced. Some clones are missing from TCRdb's copy, which holds only in-frame ones; the method was immunoSEQ multiplex PCR. The profile covers 350,000 to 400,000 clones, with roughly 15% appearing a single time and around 0.02% taken by the ten largest. The chain couples TRBV28 to TRBJ2-7, with D perhaps TRBD2 (6 bases). This sequence was found in a woman between 18 and 30 years old in good health. Sequencing was carried out using naive CD4+ T cells from blood. CDR3 loop: CASIPRTGGEQYF. The CDR3 DNA reads as TGTGCCAGCATCCCTCGAACCGGGGGCGAGCAGTACTTC.